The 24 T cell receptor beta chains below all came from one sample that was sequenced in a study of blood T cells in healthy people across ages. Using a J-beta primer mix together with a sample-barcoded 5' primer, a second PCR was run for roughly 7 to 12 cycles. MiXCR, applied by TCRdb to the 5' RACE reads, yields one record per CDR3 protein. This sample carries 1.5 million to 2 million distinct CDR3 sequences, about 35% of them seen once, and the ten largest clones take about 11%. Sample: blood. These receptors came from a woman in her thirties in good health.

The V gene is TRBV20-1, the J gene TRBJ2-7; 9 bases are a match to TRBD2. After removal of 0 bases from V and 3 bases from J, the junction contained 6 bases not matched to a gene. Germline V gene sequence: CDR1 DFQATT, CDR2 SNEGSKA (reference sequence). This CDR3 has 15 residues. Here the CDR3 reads CSARDRREGGYEQYF. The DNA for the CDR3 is TGCAGTGCTAGAGATCGGCGGGAGGGGGGCTACGAGCAGTACTTC.

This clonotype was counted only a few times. CDR3 sequence: CASNPTGEVRSNQPQHF. As DNA, the CDR3 is TGTGCCAGCAACCCGACAGGGGAGGTGAGAAGCAATCAGCCCCAGCATTTT. The chain carries TRBV6-2 or TRBV6-3 and TRBJ1-5, with 8 bases fitting TRBD1. Germline values: CDR1 MNHEY, CDR2 SVGEGT. V gave up 7 bases and J gave up 1 base; unmatched junction bases: 12. This CDR3 is built from 17 residues.

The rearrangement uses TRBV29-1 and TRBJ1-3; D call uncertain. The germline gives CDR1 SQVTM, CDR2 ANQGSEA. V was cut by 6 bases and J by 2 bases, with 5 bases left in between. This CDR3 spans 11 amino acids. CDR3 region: CSVYTGNTIYF. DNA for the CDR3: TGCAGCGTCTACACTGGAAACACCATATATTTT. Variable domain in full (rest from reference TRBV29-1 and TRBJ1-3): SAVISQKPSRDICQRGTSLTIQCQVDSQVTMMFWYRQQPGQSLTLIATANQGSEATYESGFVIDKFPISRPNLTFSTLTVSNMSPEDSSIYLCSVYTGNTIYFGEGSWLTVV.

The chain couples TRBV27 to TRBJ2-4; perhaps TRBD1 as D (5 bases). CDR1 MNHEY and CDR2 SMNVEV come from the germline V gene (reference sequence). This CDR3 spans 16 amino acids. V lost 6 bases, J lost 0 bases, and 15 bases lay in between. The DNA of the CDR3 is TGTGCCAGCAGCCCTGGGGCGGTTCTAGCCAAAAACATTCAGTACTTC. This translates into CASSPGAVLAKNIQYF.

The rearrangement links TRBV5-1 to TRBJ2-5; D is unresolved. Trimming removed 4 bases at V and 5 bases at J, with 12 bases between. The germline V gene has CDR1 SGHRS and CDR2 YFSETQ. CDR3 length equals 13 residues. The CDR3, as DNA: TGCGCCAGCAGCGAACATAGTAGGGAGACCCAGTACTTC. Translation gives CASSEHSRETQYF.

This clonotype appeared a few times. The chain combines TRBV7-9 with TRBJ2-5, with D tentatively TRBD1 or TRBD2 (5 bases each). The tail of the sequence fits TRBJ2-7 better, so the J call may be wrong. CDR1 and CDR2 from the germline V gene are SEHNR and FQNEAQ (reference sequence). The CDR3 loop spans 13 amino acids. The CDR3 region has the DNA TGTGCCAGCAGCCAACCCCGGGGCCACGAGCAGTACTTC. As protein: CASSQPRGHEQYF.

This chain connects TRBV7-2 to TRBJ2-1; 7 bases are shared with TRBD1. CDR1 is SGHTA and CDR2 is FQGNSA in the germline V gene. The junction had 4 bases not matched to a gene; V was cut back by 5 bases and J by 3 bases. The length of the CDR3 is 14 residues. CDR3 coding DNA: TGTGCCAGCAGCCACGGACAGGTCTACAATGAGCAGTTCTTC. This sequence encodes CASSHGQVYNEQFF.

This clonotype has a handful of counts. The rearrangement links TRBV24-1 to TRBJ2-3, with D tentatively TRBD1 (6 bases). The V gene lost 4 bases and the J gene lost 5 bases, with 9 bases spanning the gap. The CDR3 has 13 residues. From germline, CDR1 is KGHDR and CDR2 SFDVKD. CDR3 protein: CATSDQDRDTQYF. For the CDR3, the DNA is TGTGCCACCAGTGACCAGGACAGAGATACGCAGTATTTT.

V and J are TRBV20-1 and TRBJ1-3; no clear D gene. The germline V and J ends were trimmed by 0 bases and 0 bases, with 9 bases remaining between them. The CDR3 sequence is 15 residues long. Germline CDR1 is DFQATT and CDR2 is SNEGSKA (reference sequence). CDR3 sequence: CSARDTGSSGNTIYF. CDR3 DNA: TGCAGTGCTAGAGACACGGGGAGCTCTGGAAACACCATATATTTT.

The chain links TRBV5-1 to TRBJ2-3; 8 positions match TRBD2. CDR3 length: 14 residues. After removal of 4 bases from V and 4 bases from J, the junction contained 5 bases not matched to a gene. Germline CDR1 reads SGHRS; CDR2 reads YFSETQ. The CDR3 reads CASSPGGHSDTQYF. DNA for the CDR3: TGCGCCAGCAGCCCGGGAGGGCACTCAGATACGCAGTATTTT.

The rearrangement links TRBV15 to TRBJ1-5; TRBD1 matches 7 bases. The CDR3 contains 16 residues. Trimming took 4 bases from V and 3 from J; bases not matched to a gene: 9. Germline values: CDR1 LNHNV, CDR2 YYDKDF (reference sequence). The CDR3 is CATSKHRGDTNQPQHF. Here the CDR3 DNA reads TGTGCCACCAGCAAGCACAGGGGAGATACCAATCAGCCCCAGCATTTT. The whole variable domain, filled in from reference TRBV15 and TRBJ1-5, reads DAMVIQNPRYQVTQFGKPVTLSCSQTLNHNVMYWYQQKSSQAPKLLFHYYDKDFNNEADTPDNFQSRRPNTSFCFLDIRSPGLGDTAMYLCATSKHRGDTNQPQHFGDGTRLSIL.

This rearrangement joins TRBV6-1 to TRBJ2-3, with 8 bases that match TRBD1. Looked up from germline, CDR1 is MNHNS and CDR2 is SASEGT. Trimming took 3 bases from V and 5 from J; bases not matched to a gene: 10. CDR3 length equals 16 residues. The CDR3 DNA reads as TGTGCCAGCAGTGATCTGACAGGGGCTGTCGTAGATACGCAGTATTTT. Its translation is CASSDLTGAVVDTQYF.

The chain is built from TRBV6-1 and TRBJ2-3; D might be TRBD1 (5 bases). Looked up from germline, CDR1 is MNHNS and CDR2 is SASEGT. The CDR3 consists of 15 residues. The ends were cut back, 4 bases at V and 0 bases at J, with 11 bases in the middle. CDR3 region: CASSVLGASTDTQYF. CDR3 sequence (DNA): TGTGCCAGCAGTGTCCTAGGGGCTAGCACAGATACGCAGTATTTT.

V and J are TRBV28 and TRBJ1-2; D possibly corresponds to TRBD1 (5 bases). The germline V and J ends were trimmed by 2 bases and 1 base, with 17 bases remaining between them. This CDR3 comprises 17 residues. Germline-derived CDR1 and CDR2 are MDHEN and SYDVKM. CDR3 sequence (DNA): TGTGCCAGCAGTTTACAGACAGCCCACGGCGGTAACTATGGCTACACCTTC. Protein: CASSLQTAHGGNYGYTF.

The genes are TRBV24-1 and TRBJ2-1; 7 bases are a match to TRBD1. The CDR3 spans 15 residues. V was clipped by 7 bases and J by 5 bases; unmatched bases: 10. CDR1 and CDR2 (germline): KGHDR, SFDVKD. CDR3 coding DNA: TGTGCCACCAGCGACACCGGGACAGTAGACAATGAGCAGTTCTTC. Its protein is CATSDTGTVDNEQFF.

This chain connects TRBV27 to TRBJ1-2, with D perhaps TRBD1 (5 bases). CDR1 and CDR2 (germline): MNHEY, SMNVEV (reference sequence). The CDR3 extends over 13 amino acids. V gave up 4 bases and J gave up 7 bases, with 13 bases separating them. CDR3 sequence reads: CASSSSQGGGYTF. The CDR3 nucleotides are TGTGCCAGCAGTTCCTCGCAGGGAGGTGGCTACACCTTC.

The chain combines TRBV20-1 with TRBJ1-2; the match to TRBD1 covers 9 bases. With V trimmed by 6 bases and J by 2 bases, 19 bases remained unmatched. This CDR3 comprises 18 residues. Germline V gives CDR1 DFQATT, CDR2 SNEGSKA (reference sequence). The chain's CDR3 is CSAKTTGAGTGKNYGYTF. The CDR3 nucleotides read TGCAGTGCGAAGACGACGGGAGCCGGGACAGGGAAAAACTATGGCTACACCTTC.

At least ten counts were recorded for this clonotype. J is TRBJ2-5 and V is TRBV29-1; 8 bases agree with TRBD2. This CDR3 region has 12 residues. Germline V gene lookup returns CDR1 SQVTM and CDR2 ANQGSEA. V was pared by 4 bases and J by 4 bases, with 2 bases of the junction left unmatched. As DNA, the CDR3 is TGCAGCGTTGCGCGGGAGGTAGAGACCCAGTACTTC. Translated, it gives CSVAREVETQYF.

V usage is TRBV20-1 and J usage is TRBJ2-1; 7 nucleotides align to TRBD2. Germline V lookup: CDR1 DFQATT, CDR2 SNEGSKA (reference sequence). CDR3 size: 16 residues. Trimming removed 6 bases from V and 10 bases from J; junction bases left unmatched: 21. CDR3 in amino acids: CSADKNRRETGREQFF. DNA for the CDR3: TGCAGTGCCGATAAGAATAGGCGGGAGACCGGCAGAGAGCAGTTCTTC.

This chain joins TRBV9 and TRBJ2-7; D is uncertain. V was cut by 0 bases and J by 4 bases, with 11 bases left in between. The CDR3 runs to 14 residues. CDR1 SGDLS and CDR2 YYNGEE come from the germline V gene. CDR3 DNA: TGTGCCAGCAGCGTAGGGCCCGAGGAATACGAGCAGTACTTC. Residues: CASSVGPEEYEQYF.

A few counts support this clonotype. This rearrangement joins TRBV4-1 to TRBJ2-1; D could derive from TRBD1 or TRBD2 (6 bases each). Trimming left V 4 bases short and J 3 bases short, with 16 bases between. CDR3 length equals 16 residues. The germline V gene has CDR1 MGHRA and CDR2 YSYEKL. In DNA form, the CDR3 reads TGCGCCAGCAGCCGGGCCGGGGGCGGGGTCTACAATGAGCAGTTCTTC. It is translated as CASSRAGGGVYNEQFF.

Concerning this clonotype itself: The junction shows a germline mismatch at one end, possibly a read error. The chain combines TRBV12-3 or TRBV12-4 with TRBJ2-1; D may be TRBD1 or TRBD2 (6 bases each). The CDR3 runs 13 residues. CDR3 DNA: TGTGCCAGCGGTTTTGGAGGGGGCAATGAGCAGTTCTTC. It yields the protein CASGFGGGNEQFF.

CDR3 amino acids: CAISASGRVNEQFF. The CDR3, as DNA: TGTGCCATCAGCGCTAGCGGGAGAGTCAATGAGCAGTTCTTC. The chain is built from TRBV10-3 and TRBJ2-1; 10 bases line up with TRBD2. Unmatched junction bases numbered 5, after V lost 6 bases and J lost 6 bases. From germline, CDR1 is ENHRY and CDR2 SYGVKD. The CDR3 is 14 amino acids.

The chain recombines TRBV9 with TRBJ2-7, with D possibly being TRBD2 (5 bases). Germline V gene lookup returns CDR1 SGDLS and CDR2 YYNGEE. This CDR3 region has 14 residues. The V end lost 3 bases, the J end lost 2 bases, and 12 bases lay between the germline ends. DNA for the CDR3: TGTGCCAGCAGCGCACCGGGGTCCCCCTACGAGCAGTACTTC. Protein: CASSAPGSPYEQYF.